A single sample is the source of the 13 T cell receptor beta chains below, sequenced in a study of shared clonotypes between healthy human individuals. Sequenced by immunoSEQ multiplex PCR; TCRdb stores in-frame clones only, minus some. Here the sample spans 900,000 to 1,200,000 clones, around 82% being singletons. Material for sequencing was memory CD4+ T cells from PBMCs. This sample's subset: CD45RA-negative fraction. The receptors come from a man between 18 and 29 years old in good health. Some clones in this sample may be carry-over from other donors' samples.

J is TRBJ2-4 and V is TRBV5-8; no clear D gene. Germline CDR1 is SGHTS and CDR2 is YDEGEE. The CDR3 runs 16 residues. The V and J ends lost 1 base and 0 bases respectively, with 11 bases between them. DNA of the CDR3: TGTGCCAGCAGCTTGCGTTGGCAGCTAGCCAAAAACATTCAGTACTTC. It codes for CASSLRWQLAKNIQYF. Complete variable domain (other parts from reference TRBV5-8 and TRBJ2-4): EAGVTQSPTHLIKTRGQQATLRCSPISGHTSVYWYQQALGLGLQFLLWYDEGEERNRGNFPPRFSGRQFPNYSSELNVNALELEDSALYLCASSLRWQLAKNIQYFGAGTRLSVL.

The rearrangement joins TRBV7-9 to TRBJ2-7, with D perhaps TRBD1 (5 bases). Germline lookup yields CDR1 SEHNR and CDR2 FQNEAQ (reference sequence). V lost 7 bases and J lost 4, with 17 bases in between. The CDR3 has 14 residues. The CDR3 spells CASTQRGQTYEQYF. The CDR3 nucleotides read TGTGCCAGCACTCAAAGGGGTCAAACTTACGAGCAGTACTTC.

This chain uses TRBV5-5 with TRBJ1-3; D is uncertain. V dropped 4 bases and J dropped 0 bases, with 11 bases sitting between them. The V gene's germline CDR1 is SGHKS and CDR2 YYEKEE (reference sequence). CDR3 length equals 15 residues. CDR3 coding DNA: TGTGCCAGCAGCCTTGACCCCTTCTCTGGAAACACCATATATTTT. It yields the protein CASSLDPFSGNTIYF.

The chain links TRBV30 to TRBJ2-5, with D perhaps assigned TRBD1 or TRBD2 (5 bases each). This CDR3 has 14 amino acids. Germline V gene sequence: CDR1 GTSNPN, CDR2 SVGIG (reference sequence). V gave up 4 bases and J gave up 2 bases, with 14 bases separating them. The CDR3 loop is CAWTSGLGQETQYF. DNA of the CDR3: TGTGCCTGGACCTCGGGGCTAGGACAAGAGACCCAGTACTTC.

This clone was observed a handful of times. The same CDR3 arises from other DNA sequences in this sample as well. V gene TRBV5-1 combines with J gene TRBJ1-5; the match to TRBD1 covers 9 bases. V lost 0 bases to trimming and J lost 5 bases; unmatched junction nucleotides: 3. The CDR3 runs 15 residues. Looked up from germline, CDR1 is SGHRS and CDR2 is YFSETQ. CDR3 residues: CASSLGDRVDQPQHF. CDR3 nucleotide sequence: TGCGCCAGCAGCTTGGGGGACAGGGTCGATCAGCCCCAGCATTTT.

The V and J genes are TRBV5-1 and TRBJ2-1; 8 positions match TRBD2. With V trimmed by 0 bases and J by 8 bases, 7 bases remained unmatched. Germline V gives CDR1 SGHRS, CDR2 YFSETQ. The CDR3 totals 15 residues. The CDR3 spells CASSLVPGTRDEQFF. Written as DNA, the CDR3 is TGCGCCAGCAGCTTGGTCCCCGGGACTAGGGATGAGCAGTTCTTC.

The V gene is TRBV4-1, the J gene TRBJ2-7, with TRBD1 matching over 9 bases. Germline V CDR1 and CDR2: MGHRA, YSYEKL. The V and J ends lost 4 bases and 7 bases, in that order; junction bases with no gene match: 8. The length of the CDR3 is 14 residues. The chain's CDR3 is CASSPGTGRREQYF. The CDR3 nucleotides are TGCGCCAGCAGCCCCGGGACAGGGCGTCGGGAGCAGTACTTC.

This clone was seen a single time. The rearrangement joins TRBV2 to TRBJ2-1, with 12 bases that match TRBD2. Losses at the gene ends were 5 bases for V and 1 base for J; bases not matched to a gene: 6. Germline values: CDR1 SNHLY, CDR2 FYNNEI. The CDR3 runs to 17 residues. CDR3 amino acids: CASSRRLAGDSYNEQFF. The CDR3 DNA reads as TGTGCCAGCAGTCGCAGACTAGCGGGAGATTCCTACAATGAGCAGTTCTTC. Together with reference TRBV2 and TRBJ2-1, the CDR3 gives the full variable domain: EPEVTQTPSHQVTQMGQEVILRCVPISNHLYFYWYRQILGQKVEFLVSFYNNEISEKSEIFDDQFSVERPDGSNFTLKIRSTKLEDSAMYFCASSRRLAGDSYNEQFFGPGTRLTVL.

This chain links TRBV5-4 with TRBJ1-3; 8 bases are shared with TRBD1. Germline-derived CDR1 and CDR2 are SGHNT and YYREEE (reference sequence). V gave up 4 bases and J gave up 0 bases; unmatched junction bases: 6. CDR3 size: 16 residues. The DNA for the CDR3 is TGTGCCAGCAGCCACGGGACAGGTCGCTCTGGAAACACCATATATTTT. Translated, it gives CASSHGTGRSGNTIYF.

The chain combines TRBV5-4 with TRBJ2-5, with 10 bases fitting TRBD2. This CDR3 spans 15 amino acids. Germline-derived CDR1 and CDR2 are SGHNT and YYREEE (reference sequence). Trimming at V came to 1 base and at J to 5 bases, leaving 5 bases not matched to a gene. The CDR3 reads CASSLTSGKGETQYF. In DNA form, the CDR3 reads TGTGCCAGCAGCTTGACTAGCGGGAAAGGCGAGACCCAGTACTTC.

This clone has a count of ten or more. CDR3 loop: CAWSLRGGAEKLFF. The CDR3 coding sequence is TGTGCCTGGAGTCTGCGGGGAGGCGCTGAAAAACTGTTTTTT. This chain uses TRBV30 with TRBJ1-4; D is undetermined. Germline values: CDR1 GTSNPN, CDR2 SVGIG (reference sequence). V was trimmed by 2 bases and J by 7 bases, leaving 14 bases between them. The CDR3 is 14 amino acids.

In this sample, this clone turned up a few times. The CDR3 coding sequence is TGTGCCAGCAGCTTACGGGTCGGTCCCGTTATCTATGGCTACACCTTC. It yields the protein CASSLRVGPVIYGYTF. V and J are TRBV13 and TRBJ1-2, with D hard to call. Germline V gene data show CDR1 as PRHDT and CDR2 as FYEKMQ (reference sequence). V lost 2 bases and J 4 bases, leaving 17 bases between the germline ends. CDR3 length equals 16 residues. Supplemented by reference TRBV13 and TRBJ1-2, the full variable domain reads AAGVIQSPRHLIKEKRETATLKCYPIPRHDTVYWYQQGPGQDPQFLISFYEKMQSDKGSIPDRFSAQQFSDYHSELNMSSLELGDSALYFCASSLRVGPVIYGYTFGSGTRLTVV.

The CDR3 here is CASSEGSGVTNEKLFF. The CDR3 DNA reads as TGTGCCAGCAGTGAAGGCTCGGGAGTAACTAATGAAAAACTGTTTTTT. The rearrangement links TRBV6-1 to TRBJ1-4; unclear D gene. V lost 1 base and J lost 1, with 10 bases in between. CDR3 size: 16 residues. The germline V gene encodes CDR1 MNHNS and CDR2 SASEGT.